Detailed here is one T cell receptor beta chain. Antigen: not known. V gave up 4 bases and J gave up 0 bases; unmatched junction bases: 10. Germline assignment: CDR1 SGHRS and CDR2 YFSETQ. CDR3 length equals 17 residues. TCRdb reprocessed the 5' RACE reads via MiXCR and lists one record per CDR3 protein. The sample has 580,000 or so distinct CDR3 sequences; roughly 17% are singletons. This record comes from a study of T-cell memory formation after mild COVID-19. Whole-study findings and limits: Cross-reactive memory apparently joined, as some responding clones appeared in pre-infection memory.

The specimen sequenced was PBMCs or a T cell subset sorted from them (not recorded which). The clonotype was recovered from an adult woman who had mild COVID-19 (a few samples of this study predate the infection). Cell type and time point are not known. This chain joins TRBV5-1 and TRBJ1-3; 7 bases line up with TRBD1. The CDR3 region has the DNA TGCGCCAGCAGCCTAGGTTGGGACAGATACTCTGGAAACACCATATATTTT. Translating gives CASSLGWDRYSGNTIYF.